The 22 T cell receptor beta chains in this list originate from one sample, sequenced in a study of cytomegalovirus exposure and HLA in healthy donors (dated by TCRdb to about 2017). The library relied on the immunoSEQ multiplex PCR assay. For the multiplex PCR, a mixture combining 60 forward primers for TCR Vbeta segments and 13 reverse primers for TCR Jbeta segments was used. As stored in TCRdb, this immuneACCESS dataset retains in-frame rearrangements with V and J assigned. A fraction of the clones does not appear; measured against another copy, unresolved V genes explain less than half of the discrepancy, and the remainder lacks a known reason. This sample has 90,000 to 150,000 clones in its table, and about 80% of those were observed once. In total, the top ten clones hold 4.5% to 5% of the sample. Sequencing was performed on PBMCs. The receptors shown here come from a man aged 45 to 65 in good health and CMV-seropositive.

A few counts support this clone. The rearrangement links TRBV6-1 to TRBJ2-7, with TRBD2 as a possible D gene (6 bases). The germline CDR1 and CDR2 sequences are MNHNS and SASEGT. CDR3 size: 18 residues. V gave up 1 base and J gave up 2 bases, with 21 bases separating them. In nucleotides, the CDR3 is TGTGCCAGCAGTGAAGAGTTAGGAGGCGGGACTGGAACCTACGAGCAGTACTTC. It specifies CASSEELGGGTGTYEQYF.

There are a few counts of this clone. The chain links TRBV11-1 to TRBJ2-1; 7 bases map to TRBD1. The CDR3 extends over 16 amino acids. V shed 0 bases and J 4 bases; nucleotides not matched to a gene: 6. CDR1 is SGHAT, CDR2 FQDESV, per germline (reference sequence). CDR3 residues: CASSLAEGQSYNEQFF. DNA of the CDR3: TGTGCCAGCAGCTTAGCAGAGGGACAGAGTTACAATGAGCAGTTCTTC.

Details on this clone: One end of the junction varies from germline; a read error may be responsible. This chain connects TRBV28 to TRBJ1-1, with D perhaps matching TRBD1 (6 bases). Looked up from germline, CDR1 is MDHEN and CDR2 is SYDVKM. The CDR3 is 13 residues long. This chain's CDR3 is CLTRGQGSGEAFF. The CDR3 DNA is TGCCTAACCCGTGGGCAGGGGTCCGGTGAAGCTTTCTTT.

The rearrangement joins TRBV11-2 to TRBJ2-7, with D hard to call. V lost 1 base to trimming and J lost 2 bases, with 9 bases between them. The germline CDR1 and CDR2 sequences are SGHAT and FQNNGV. The CDR3 contains 14 residues. CDR3 nucleotides: TGTGCCAGCAGCTTAGGGTCGGTAGCCTACGAGCAGTACTTC. It translates to CASSLGSVAYEQYF.

V usage is TRBV7-9 and J usage is TRBJ1-1; 9 bases agree with TRBD1. This CDR3 comprises 16 residues. Losses at the gene ends were 5 bases for V and 1 base for J; bases not matched to a gene: 8. Germline CDR1 is SEHNR and CDR2 is FQNEAQ (reference sequence). CDR3 DNA sequence: TGTGCCAGCAGCACGGCCGGGACAGGGACGAACACTGAAGCTTTCTTT. Translating gives CASSTAGTGTNTEAFF.

V is TRBV6-1 and J is TRBJ2-7; 8 nucleotides align to TRBD2. J lost 3 bases, V lost 6 bases, and 1 base had no gene match. Per the germline V gene, CDR1 is MNHNS and CDR2 is SASEGT. The CDR3 extends over 12 amino acids. This chain's CDR3 is CASRGTSYEQYF. Here the CDR3 DNA reads TGTGCCAGCAGGGGGACTAGCTACGAGCAGTACTTC.

The chain recombines TRBV29-1 with TRBJ1-5, with 7 positions matching TRBD1. Trimming removed 6 bases from V and 7 bases from J; junction bases left unmatched: 21. There are 17 residues in the CDR3. Germline lookup yields CDR1 SQVTM and CDR2 ANQGSEA. CDR3 sequence: CSVQRVGDRGPRQPQHF. CDR3 coding DNA: TGCAGCGTCCAAAGGGTGGGGGACAGAGGGCCTCGGCAGCCCCAGCATTTT.

V gene TRBV10-3 combines with J gene TRBJ2-7; the D gene is possibly TRBD2 (6 bases). The CDR3 has 14 residues. Between the trimmed V and J ends, which lost 5 bases and 0 bases, there was a span of 11 bases. Germline V gives CDR1 ENHRY, CDR2 SYGVKD. The CDR3 is CAISPTAGSYEQYF. The CDR3 DNA is TGTGCCATCAGTCCGACAGCGGGCTCCTACGAGCAGTACTTC.

The V gene is TRBV19, the J gene TRBJ2-3; 9 bases match TRBD1. V was pared by 4 bases and J by 2 bases, with 4 bases of the junction left unmatched. This CDR3 is built from 15 residues. Germline values: CDR1 LNHDA, CDR2 SQIVND (reference sequence). CDR3: CASSRTGDPTDTQYF. The CDR3 DNA reads as TGTGCCAGTAGTAGGACAGGGGACCCCACAGATACGCAGTATTTT.

The chain uses TRBV4-3 and TRBJ2-7, with a possible D match to TRBD1 (5 bases). The V gene lost 3 bases and the J gene lost 1 base, with 13 bases spanning the gap. The CDR3 extends over 15 amino acids. Germline values: CDR1 LGHNA, CDR2 YSLEER. CDR3 in amino acids: CASSQGRQESYEQYF. DNA for the CDR3: TGCGCCAGCAGCCAGGGGCGACAAGAATCCTACGAGCAGTACTTC.

The chain couples TRBV18 to TRBJ2-3, with D possibly TRBD2 on 6 matching bases. The CDR3 runs 15 residues. Trimming took off 2 bases at V and 4 bases at J, with 13 bases between the two ends. Germline V gene lookup returns CDR1 KGHSH and CDR2 LQKENI. In DNA form, the CDR3 reads TGTGCCAGCTCACCAAACGCGGGGCGGGCAGATACGCAGTATTTT. As protein: CASSPNAGRADTQYF.

V is TRBV2 and J is TRBJ1-1; 7 bases align to TRBD1. Germline CDR1 and CDR2: SNHLY and FYNNEI. The CDR3 runs to 13 residues. V trimming: 7 bases; J trimming: 3 bases; junction bases outside the gene matches: 5. DNA of the CDR3: TGTGCCAGCAAGAATCAGGGGGACACTGAAGCTTTCTTT. Protein: CASKNQGDTEAFF. The variable domain in full, with the rest retrieved from reference TRBV2 and TRBJ1-1, is EPEVTQTPSHQVTQMGQEVILRCVPISNHLYFYWYRQILGQKVEFLVSFYNNEISEKSEIFDDQFSVERPDGSNFTLKIRSTKLEDSAMYFCASKNQGDTEAFFGQGTRLTVV.

This clone appeared once. V usage is TRBV15 and J usage is TRBJ2-1; a possible D gene is TRBD1 (7 bases). CDR3 length: 15 amino acids. With 0 bases removed from V and 6 bases from J, the gap between germline ends came to 12 bases. Germline V gene lookup returns CDR1 LNHNV and CDR2 YYDKDF (reference sequence). CDR3 in DNA: TGTGCCACCAGCAGAGAGGCAGGGGGAGGCAATGAGCAGTTCTTC. It specifies CATSREAGGGNEQFF.

This clone was recorded only once. The rearrangement uses TRBV6-6 and TRBJ2-7; TRBD2 aligns across 8 bases. Germline V gives CDR1 MNHNY, CDR2 SVGAGI (reference sequence). V trimming: 6 bases; J trimming: 2 bases; junction bases outside the gene matches: 12. The CDR3 covers 16 residues. CDR3 region: CASSEGVGGAPYEQYF. In DNA form, the CDR3 reads TGTGCCAGCAGCGAGGGGGTCGGGGGGGCTCCCTACGAGCAGTACTTC.

The chain joins TRBV25-1 to TRBJ1-2, with D possibly being TRBD1 (5 bases). Trimming took off 3 bases at V and 3 bases at J, with 17 bases between the two ends. The CDR3 extends over 16 amino acids. Germline V gives CDR1 MGHDK, CDR2 SYGVNS. The CDR3 reads CASSDSGTLWDYGYTF. The CDR3 nucleotides are TGTGCCAGCAGTGACTCTGGGACTCTGTGGGACTATGGCTACACCTTC.

A word on this clone: Mismatch with germline at one junction end may stem from a read error. This sequence joins TRBV6-5 and TRBJ2-7, with a possible D match to TRBD1 (6 bases). This CDR3 contains 12 residues. Germline V CDR1 and CDR2: MNHEY, SVGAGI. The CDR3 nucleotides read TGTGCCAGCAGGACAGGCTCCAACGAGCAGTACTTC. As protein: CASRTGSNEQYF.

The chain links TRBV6-5 to TRBJ1-2; the D is unclear. This CDR3 is 14 amino acids long. Germline V gene data show CDR1 as MNHEY and CDR2 as SVGAGI. The ends were cut back, 5 bases at V and 2 bases at J, with 12 bases in the middle. CDR3 sequence (DNA): TGTGCCAGCAGTCCTCGGGGAGGCAACTATGGCTACACCTTC. As protein: CASSPRGGNYGYTF.

The J gene is TRBJ2-5, the V gene TRBV18; weak D call: TRBD1 (5 bases). Trimming removed 4 bases at V and 5 bases at J, with 11 bases between. Per germline, CDR1 KGHSH and CDR2 LQKENI. The CDR3 runs 13 residues. Written as DNA, the CDR3 is TGTGCCAGCTCACGGGGTCCAGGGGAGACCCAGTACTTC. The encoded protein is CASSRGPGETQYF.

This chain joins TRBV5-1 and TRBJ2-3, with 10 bases lining up with TRBD1. The CDR3 consists of 15 residues. Germline V CDR1 and CDR2: SGHRS, YFSETQ. After removal of 0 bases from V and 3 bases from J, the junction contained 1 base not matched to a gene. The CDR3 spells CASSLGDRGTDTQYF. CDR3 bases: TGCGCCAGCAGCTTGGGGGACAGGGGTACAGATACGCAGTATTTT.

The chain combines TRBV28 with TRBJ1-2; no reliable D call. Trimming pared 3 bases from V and 5 bases from J, leaving 7 bases between. Germline V CDR1 and CDR2: MDHEN, SYDVKM. This CDR3 is built from 12 residues. The CDR3 DNA follows: TGTGCCAGCAGTTTCTCAGTATATGGCTACACCTTC. Translation gives CASSFSVYGYTF.

Of note for this clone: Other DNA sequences of this sample code for an identical CDR3. The V call is TRBV30, the J call TRBJ2-5; no clear D gene. The V end lost 0 bases, the J end lost 5 bases, and 4 bases lay between the germline ends. Germline CDR1 is GTSNPN and CDR2 is SVGIG (reference sequence). The CDR3 runs to 11 residues. This CDR3 reads CAWSVRETQYF. CDR3 DNA sequence: TGTGCCTGGAGTGTCAGGGAGACCCAGTACTTC.

The gene calls are TRBV2 and TRBJ1-4, with 7 bases fitting TRBD1. Trimming cost V 3 bases and J 6 bases; bases outside gene matches: 4. The CDR3 covers 14 residues. CDR1 is SNHLY, CDR2 FYNNEI, per germline. The CDR3 here is CASSDGTAHEKLFF. The CDR3 DNA follows: TGTGCCAGCAGTGATGGGACAGCACATGAAAAACTGTTTTTT. Filled out from reference TRBV2 and TRBJ1-4, the complete variable domain reads EPEVTQTPSHQVTQMGQEVILRCVPISNHLYFYWYRQILGQKVEFLVSFYNNEISEKSEIFDDQFSVERPDGSNFTLKIRSTKLEDSAMYFCASSDGTAHEKLFFGSGTQLSVL.